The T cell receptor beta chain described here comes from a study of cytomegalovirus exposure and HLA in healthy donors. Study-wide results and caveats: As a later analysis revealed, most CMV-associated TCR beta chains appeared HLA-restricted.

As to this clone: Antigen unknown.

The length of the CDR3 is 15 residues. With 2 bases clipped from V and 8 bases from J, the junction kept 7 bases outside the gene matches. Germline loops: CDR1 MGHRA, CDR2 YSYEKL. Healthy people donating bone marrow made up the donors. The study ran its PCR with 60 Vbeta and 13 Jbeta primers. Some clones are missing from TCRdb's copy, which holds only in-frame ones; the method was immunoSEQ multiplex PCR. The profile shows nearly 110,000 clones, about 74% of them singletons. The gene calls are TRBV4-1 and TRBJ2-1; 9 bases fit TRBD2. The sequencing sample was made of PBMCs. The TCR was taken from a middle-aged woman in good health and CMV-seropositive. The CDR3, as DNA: TGCGCCAGCAGCCAACTCGGACTAGCGCGGGATGAGCAGTTCTTC. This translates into CASSQLGLARDEQFF.